Presented here are 24 T cell receptor beta chains from one specimen sequenced in a study of blood T cell repertoires in COVID-19. Only in-frame clones appear in the TCRdb table, and some are missing; sequencing was by immunoSEQ multiplex PCR. The table lists about 100,000 clones, roughly 70% of them singletons. Sequencing was done on a sample of peripheral blood. Receptor source: a woman in her 40s with acute or convalescent COVID-19.

The rearrangement links TRBV7-2 to TRBJ1-2; possibly TRBD1 for D (5 bases). Germline V gene sequence: CDR1 SGHTA, CDR2 FQGNSA. Trimming removed 2 bases from V and 7 bases from J, with 8 bases in between. The CDR3 sequence is 12 residues long. CDR3 region: CASSLLGGGYTF. CDR3 nucleotide sequence: TGTGCCAGCAGCTTATTGGGGGGTGGCTACACCTTC. Complete variable domain (other parts from reference TRBV7-2 and TRBJ1-2): GAGVSQSPSNKVTEKGKDVELRCDPISGHTALYWYRQSLGQGLEFLIYFQGNSAPDKSGLPSDRFSAERTGGSVSTLTIQRTQQEDSAVYLCASSLLGGGYTFGSGTRLTVV.

The chain combines TRBV4-1 with TRBJ1-1, with 8 bases aligning to TRBD1. Trimming at V came to 5 bases and at J to 5 bases, leaving 7 bases not matched to a gene. CDR1 and CDR2 (germline): MGHRA, YSYEKL. The CDR3 is 14 residues long. The CDR3 bases are TGCGCCAGCAGCTTACACAGGGGGTGGACTGAAGCTTTCTTT. Protein product: CASSLHRGWTEAFF.

The V and J genes are TRBV3-1 (or the pseudogene TRBV3-2) and TRBJ1-2, with a possible D match to TRBD1 (5 bases). V gave up 0 bases and J gave up 11 bases, with 13 bases separating them. The V gene's germline CDR1 is LGHDT and CDR2 YNNKEL (reference sequence). CDR3 size: 13 residues. The CDR3 region is CASSQDGGRGYTF. The CDR3 coding sequence is TGTGCCAGCAGCCAAGATGGGGGGAGAGGTTACACCTTC.

The genes are TRBV19 and TRBJ1-6, with D possibly matching TRBD1 (5 bases). V was clipped by 8 bases and J by 0 bases, with 17 bases between them. Germline V gives CDR1 LNHDA, CDR2 SQIVND (reference sequence). The CDR3 spans 17 residues. CDR3 sequence (DNA): TGTGCCAGTGCCAGGTACGGGGGGAGCTCCTATAATTCACCCCTCCACTTT. This encodes CASARYGGSSYNSPLHF.

This clone was seen only a few times. CDR3 sequence (DNA): TGTGCCAGCAGCCACTCAGGGAAACGAAATGGCTACACCTTC. This translates into CASSHSGKRNGYTF. V gene TRBV14 combines with J gene TRBJ1-2; tentatively, D is TRBD1 (5 bases). The V gene's germline CDR1 is SGHDN and CDR2 FVKESK. With 3 bases removed from V and 6 bases from J, the gap between germline ends came to 14 bases. The CDR3 sequence is 14 residues long.

The J gene is TRBJ1-5, the V gene TRBV4-3; 9 bases are shared with TRBD1. Germline V gives CDR1 LGHNA, CDR2 YSLEER. V lost 6 bases, J lost 5 bases, and 11 bases stayed unmatched. This CDR3 region has 16 residues. CDR3 nucleotide sequence: TGCGCCAGCAGTCGGGATCGAGGGACAGGGCATCAGCCCCAGCATTTT. Translated: CASSRDRGTGHQPQHF.

The chain has TRBV7-2 and TRBJ1-2; D remains unclear. The V gene lost 1 base and the J gene lost 4 bases, with 4 bases spanning the gap. Per the germline V gene, CDR1 is SGHTA and CDR2 is FQGNSA. This CDR3 comprises 12 residues. This chain's CDR3 is CASSLESYGYTF. The CDR3 DNA follows: TGTGCCAGCAGCTTAGAGAGCTATGGCTACACCTTC.

As DNA, the CDR3 is TGCGCCAGCAGCCGAGACAGTTCGATGAATTCACCCCTCCACTTT. Amino acids: CASSRDSSMNSPLHF. The chain has TRBV5-1 and TRBJ1-6, with D possibly being TRBD1 (5 bases). CDR1 is SGHRS and CDR2 is YFSETQ in the germline V gene. The CDR3 covers 15 residues. The germline V and J ends were trimmed by 4 bases and 7 bases, with 15 bases remaining between them.

The chain uses TRBV28 and TRBJ2-7; D call uncertain. Germline lookup yields CDR1 MDHEN and CDR2 SYDVKM. Trimming stripped 1 base from V and 3 bases from J, with 4 bases between. The CDR3 is 12 residues long. CDR3 residues: CASSLLHYEQYF. The DNA for the CDR3 is TGTGCCAGCAGTTTATTACACTACGAGCAGTACTTC.

This clone showed up just once. The CDR3 DNA reads as TGTGCCAGCTCACCGTCCAACACAGGGGGCAATAGCAATCAGCCCCAGCATTTT. This encodes CASSPSNTGGNSNQPQHF. The gene calls are TRBV18 and TRBJ1-5; 9 bases align to TRBD1. This CDR3 has 18 residues. CDR1 and CDR2 from the germline V gene are KGHSH and LQKENI. Germline trimming cut 3 bases from V and 0 bases from J; bases unmatched to any gene: 9.

The rearrangement joins TRBV5-4 to TRBJ1-2; D gene uncertain. Trimming left V 2 bases short and J 4 bases short, with 12 bases between. CDR1 is SGHNT, CDR2 YYREEE, per germline (reference sequence). The length of the CDR3 is 14 residues. CDR3 DNA: TGTGCCAGCAGCTTCTCTGAGGTGGGCTATGGCTACACCTTC. It yields the protein CASSFSEVGYGYTF.

V usage is TRBV4-1 and J usage is TRBJ2-5; possibly TRBD2 for D (5 bases). The germline V and J ends were trimmed by 6 bases and 5 bases, with 13 bases remaining between them. CDR3 length: 13 residues. Germline CDR1 is MGHRA and CDR2 is YSYEKL. This CDR3 reads CASRPPGGETQYF. The CDR3 DNA follows: TGCGCCAGCAGACCACCCGGCGGGGAGACCCAGTACTTC.

The chain is built from TRBV15 and TRBJ2-1; TRBD2 matches at 7 bases. Germline V lookup: CDR1 LNHNV, CDR2 YYDKDF (reference sequence). CDR3 length: 13 amino acids. Germline trimming cut 2 bases from V and 9 bases from J; bases unmatched to any gene: 4. CDR3 sequence (DNA): TGTGCCACCAGCAGACGAAGGGAGGGTGAGCAGTTCTTC. It translates to CATSRRREGEQFF. Based on the CDR3 plus reference TRBV15 and TRBJ2-1, the full variable domain is DAMVIQNPRYQVTQFGKPVTLSCSQTLNHNVMYWYQQKSSQAPKLLFHYYDKDFNNEADTPDNFQSRRPNTSFCFLDIRSPGLGDTAMYLCATSRRREGEQFFGPGTRLTVL.

Only one count was recorded for this clone. This chain connects TRBV24-1 to TRBJ2-7, with a possible D match to TRBD2 (6 bases). CDR3 length equals 13 residues. V lost 6 bases to trimming and J lost 1 base, with 9 bases between them. The germline V gene encodes CDR1 KGHDR and CDR2 SFDVKD. This chain's CDR3 is CATSIGGSYEQYF. The CDR3 nucleotides are TGTGCCACCAGTATTGGAGGGTCCTACGAGCAGTACTTC.

The chain combines TRBV2 with TRBJ2-5; 7 bases agree with TRBD2. Germline V CDR1 and CDR2: SNHLY, FYNNEI. V lost 8 bases, J lost 7 bases, and 10 bases stayed unmatched. This CDR3 is built from 13 residues. The CDR3, as DNA: TGTGCCAGCCGGGGGGACGTCTTGGGGACCCAGTACTTC. Encoded protein: CASRGDVLGTQYF.

The V call is TRBV7-3, the J call TRBJ2-2; TRBD1 matches 9 bases. The V segment lost 5 bases and the J segment 8 bases; nucleotides outside the gene matches: 6. The germline gives CDR1 SGHTA, CDR2 FQGTGA. This CDR3 is built from 14 residues. CDR3 sequence (DNA): TGTGCCAGCAGCCGCGGGACAGGGAGGGGGGAGCTGTTTTTT. It is translated as CASSRGTGRGELFF. The full variable domain, completed using reference TRBV7-3 and TRBJ2-2, is GAGVSQTPSNKVTEKGKYVELRCDPISGHTALYWYRQSLGQGPEFLIYFQGTGAADDSGLPNDRFFAVRPEGSVSTLKIQRTERGDSAVYLCASSRGTGRGELFFGEGSRLTVL.

V usage is TRBV7-9 and J usage is TRBJ2-1; 7 bases fit TRBD1. Germline V gene data show CDR1 as SEHNR and CDR2 as FQNEAQ (reference sequence). J lost 5 bases, V lost 1 base, and 8 bases had no gene match. The CDR3 totals 16 residues. The chain's CDR3 is CASSLELRQGNNEQFF. CDR3 in DNA: TGTGCCAGCAGCTTAGAATTAAGACAGGGTAACAATGAGCAGTTCTTC.

The chain uses TRBV5-1 and TRBJ2-1; maybe TRBD2 (6 bases). The V gene's germline CDR1 is SGHRS and CDR2 YFSETQ. V was shortened by 5 bases and J by 3 bases, with 15 bases between the two germline ends. The CDR3 totals 15 residues. This chain's CDR3 is CASSLEGGDYNEQFF. The CDR3 bases are TGCGCCAGCAGTCTTGAGGGAGGAGACTACAATGAGCAGTTCTTC.

This clone turned up a few times. This rearrangement joins TRBV6-1 to TRBJ1-1, with 7 bases lining up with TRBD1. The germline gives CDR1 MNHNS, CDR2 SASEGT. The CDR3 has 15 residues. J gave up 2 bases and V 5 bases, and 8 bases lay outside the gene matches. In nucleotides, the CDR3 is TGTGCCAGCAGTTGGGGACAGTTACTAAACACTGAAGCTTTCTTT. Its protein is CASSWGQLLNTEAFF.

The chain recombines TRBV24-1 with TRBJ1-1; D perhaps matches TRBD1 (5 bases). This CDR3 has 13 residues. CDR1 and CDR2 from the germline V gene are KGHDR and SFDVKD. V was pared by 7 bases and J by 3 bases, with 11 bases between. The chain's CDR3 is CATSRGGDTEAFF. The CDR3 nucleotides are TGTGCCACCAGCCGGGGAGGGGACACTGAAGCTTTCTTT.

This clone was observed at least ten times. This sequence joins TRBV28 and TRBJ2-5, with 7 bases that match TRBD1. J lost 4 bases, V lost 6 bases, and 5 bases had no gene match. The CDR3 sequence is 13 residues long. The germline V gene encodes CDR1 MDHEN and CDR2 SYDVKM. In nucleotides, the CDR3 is TGTGCCAGCAGCCAGGCAGGGGGAGAGACCCAGTACTTC. It is translated as CASSQAGGETQYF.

The chain recombines TRBV5-1 with TRBJ2-1; 13 nucleotides line up with TRBD2. Germline V lookup: CDR1 SGHRS, CDR2 YFSETQ. The CDR3 runs 18 residues. Unmatched junction bases numbered 9, after V lost 4 bases and J lost 2 bases. This CDR3 reads CASSPGLAGALAYNEQFF. For the CDR3, the DNA is TGCGCCAGCAGCCCTGGACTAGCGGGGGCCTTAGCCTACAATGAGCAGTTCTTC.

The gene calls are TRBV2 and TRBJ2-1, with 15 bases matching TRBD2. This CDR3 region has 16 residues. Germline V lookup: CDR1 SNHLY, CDR2 FYNNEI. V gave up 10 bases and J gave up 0 bases; unmatched junction bases: 4. The CDR3 region has the DNA TGTGCCAACGGACTAGCGGGGGGGCCCTCCTACAATGAGCAGTTCTTC. Encoded protein: CANGLAGGPSYNEQFF. Filled out from reference TRBV2 and TRBJ2-1, the complete variable domain reads EPEVTQTPSHQVTQMGQEVILRCVPISNHLYFYWYRQILGQKVEFLVSFYNNEISEKSEIFDDQFSVERPDGSNFTLKIRSTKLEDSAMYFCANGLAGGPSYNEQFFGPGTRLTVL.

The CDR3 DNA follows: TGTGCCAGCAGTGAAGCCAGGGGGCCCAATGAAAAACTGTTTTTT. Translated: CASSEARGPNEKLFF. The V and J genes are TRBV6-4 and TRBJ1-4, with TRBD1 matching 8 bases. The CDR3 spans 15 residues. Per germline, CDR1 MRHNA and CDR2 SNTAGT. The V and J ends lost 3 bases and 5 bases, in that order; junction bases with no gene match: 5.